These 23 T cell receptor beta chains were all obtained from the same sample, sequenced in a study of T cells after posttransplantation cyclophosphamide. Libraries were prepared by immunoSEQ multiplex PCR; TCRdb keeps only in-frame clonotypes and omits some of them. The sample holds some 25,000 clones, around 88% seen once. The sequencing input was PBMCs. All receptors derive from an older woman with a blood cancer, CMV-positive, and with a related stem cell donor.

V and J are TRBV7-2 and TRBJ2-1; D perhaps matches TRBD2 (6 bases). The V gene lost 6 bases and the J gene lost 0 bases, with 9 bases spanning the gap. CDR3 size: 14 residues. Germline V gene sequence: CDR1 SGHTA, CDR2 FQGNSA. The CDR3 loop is CASSPGSSYNEQFF. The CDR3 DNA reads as TGTGCCAGCAGTCCCGGGAGCTCCTACAATGAGCAGTTCTTC.

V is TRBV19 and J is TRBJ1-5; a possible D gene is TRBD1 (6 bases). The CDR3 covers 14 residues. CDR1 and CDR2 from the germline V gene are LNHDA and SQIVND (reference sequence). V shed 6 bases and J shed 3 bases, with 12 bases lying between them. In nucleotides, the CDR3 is TGTGCCAGTAGGGATACAGGGACCAATCAGCCCCAGCATTTT. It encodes CASRDTGTNQPQHF. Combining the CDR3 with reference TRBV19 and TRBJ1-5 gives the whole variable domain DGGITQSPKYLFRKEGQNVTLSCEQNLNHDAMYWYRQDPGQGLRLIYYSQIVNDFQKGDIAEGYSVSREKKESFPLTVTSAQKNPTAFYLCASRDTGTNQPQHFGDGTRLSIL.

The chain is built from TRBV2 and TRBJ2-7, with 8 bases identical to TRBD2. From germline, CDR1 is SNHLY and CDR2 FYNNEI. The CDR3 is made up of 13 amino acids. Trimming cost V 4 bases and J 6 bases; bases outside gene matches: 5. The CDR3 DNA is TGTGCCAGCAGTGGTAGCGGGATTGGCGAGCAGTACTTC. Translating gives CASSGSGIGEQYF.

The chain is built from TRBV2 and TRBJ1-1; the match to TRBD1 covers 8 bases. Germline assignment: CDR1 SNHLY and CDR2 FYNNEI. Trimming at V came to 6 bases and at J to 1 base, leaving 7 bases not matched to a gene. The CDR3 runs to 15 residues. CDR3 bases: TGTGCCAGCAGAGGGACCGGGACAGGGAACACTGAAGCTTTCTTT. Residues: CASRGTGTGNTEAFF.

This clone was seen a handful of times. The CDR3, as DNA: TGTGCCAGCAGCTGGCGGACTAGCGGGGGCGAGCAGTACTTC. This gives the protein CASSWRTSGGEQYF. The chain combines TRBV7-8 with TRBJ2-7, with 13 bases that match TRBD2. After removal of 4 bases from V and 6 bases from J, the junction contained 3 bases not matched to a gene. The CDR3 has 14 residues. The germline V gene encodes CDR1 SGHVS and CDR2 FQNEAQ.

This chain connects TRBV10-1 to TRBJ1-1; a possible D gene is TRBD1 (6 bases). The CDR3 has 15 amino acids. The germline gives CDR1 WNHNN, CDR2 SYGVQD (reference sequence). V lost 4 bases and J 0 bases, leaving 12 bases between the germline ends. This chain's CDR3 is CASSVGGSMNTEAFF. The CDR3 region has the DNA TGCGCCAGCAGTGTTGGGGGCAGCATGAACACTGAAGCTTTCTTT.

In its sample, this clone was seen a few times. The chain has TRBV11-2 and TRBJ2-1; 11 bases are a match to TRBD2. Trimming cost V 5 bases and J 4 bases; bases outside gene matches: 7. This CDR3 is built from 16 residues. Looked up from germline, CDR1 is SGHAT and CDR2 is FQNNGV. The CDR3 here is CASSKSLAGGYNEQFF. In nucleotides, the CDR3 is TGTGCCAGCAGCAAATCCCTAGCGGGAGGATACAATGAGCAGTTCTTC.

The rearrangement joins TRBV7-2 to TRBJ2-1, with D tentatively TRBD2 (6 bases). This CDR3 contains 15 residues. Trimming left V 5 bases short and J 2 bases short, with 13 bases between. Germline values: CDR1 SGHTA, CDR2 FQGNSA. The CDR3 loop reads CASSASGSPYNEQFF. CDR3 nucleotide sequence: TGTGCCAGCAGCGCAAGCGGGTCCCCCTACAATGAGCAGTTCTTC.

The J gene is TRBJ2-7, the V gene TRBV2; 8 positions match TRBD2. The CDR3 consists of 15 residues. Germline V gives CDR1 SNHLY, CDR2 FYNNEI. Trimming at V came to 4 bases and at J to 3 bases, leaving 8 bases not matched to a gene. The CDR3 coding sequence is TGTGCCAGCAGTGTCCCGCGGGGGGAAGTCTACGAGCAGTACTTC. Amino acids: CASSVPRGEVYEQYF.

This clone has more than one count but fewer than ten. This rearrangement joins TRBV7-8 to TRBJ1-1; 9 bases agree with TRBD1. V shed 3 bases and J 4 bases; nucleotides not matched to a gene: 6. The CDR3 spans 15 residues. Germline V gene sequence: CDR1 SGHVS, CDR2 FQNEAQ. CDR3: CASSFLTGGGTEAFF. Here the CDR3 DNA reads TGTGCCAGCAGCTTTTTAACAGGGGGCGGCACTGAAGCTTTCTTT.

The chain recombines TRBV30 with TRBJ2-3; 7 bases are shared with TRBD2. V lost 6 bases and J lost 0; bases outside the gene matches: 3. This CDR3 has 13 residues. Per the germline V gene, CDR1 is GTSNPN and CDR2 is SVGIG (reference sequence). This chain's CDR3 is CACAGVSTDTQYF. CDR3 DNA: TGTGCCTGTGCGGGAGTTAGCACAGATACGCAGTATTTT.

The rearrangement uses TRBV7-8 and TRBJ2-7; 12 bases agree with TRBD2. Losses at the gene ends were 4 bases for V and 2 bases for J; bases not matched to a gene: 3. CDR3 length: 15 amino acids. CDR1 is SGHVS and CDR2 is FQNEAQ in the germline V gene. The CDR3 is CASSSRLAGAYEQYF. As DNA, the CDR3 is TGTGCCAGCAGCTCCAGACTAGCGGGAGCCTACGAGCAGTACTTC. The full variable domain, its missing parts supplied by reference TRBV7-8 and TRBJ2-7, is GAGVSQSPRYKVAKRGQDVALRCDPISGHVSLFWYQQALGQGPEFLTYFQNEAQLDKSGLPSDRFFAERPEGSVSTLKIQRTQQEDSAVYLCASSSRLAGAYEQYFGPGTRLTVT.

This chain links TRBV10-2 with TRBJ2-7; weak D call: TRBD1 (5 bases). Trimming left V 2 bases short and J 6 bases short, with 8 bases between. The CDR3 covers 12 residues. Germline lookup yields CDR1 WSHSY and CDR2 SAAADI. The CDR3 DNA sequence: TGCGCCAGCAGTGAGGCGCAGGGCGAGCAGTACTTC. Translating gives CASSEAQGEQYF.

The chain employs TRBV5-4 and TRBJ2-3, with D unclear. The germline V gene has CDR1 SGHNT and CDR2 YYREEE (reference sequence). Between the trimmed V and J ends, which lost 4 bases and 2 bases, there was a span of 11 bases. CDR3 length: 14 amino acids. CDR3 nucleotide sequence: TGTGCCAGCAGCCTACCCTACTCCACAGATACGCAGTATTTT. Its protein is CASSLPYSTDTQYF.

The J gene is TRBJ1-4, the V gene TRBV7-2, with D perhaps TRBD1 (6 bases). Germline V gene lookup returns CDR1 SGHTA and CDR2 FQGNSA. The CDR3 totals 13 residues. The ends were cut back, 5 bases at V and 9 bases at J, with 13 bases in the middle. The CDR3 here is CASSPQDSKKLFF. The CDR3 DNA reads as TGTGCCAGCAGCCCCCAGGACAGCAAAAAACTGTTTTTT.

The CDR3 region has the DNA TGTGCCAGCAGCCGGGACAGGCCCACCATTAGGGGCTACACCTTC. Translation gives CASSRDRPTIRGYTF. The J gene is TRBJ1-2, the V gene TRBV9; 8 bases map to TRBD1. Germline values: CDR1 SGDLS, CDR2 YYNGEE. This CDR3 has 15 amino acids. V shed 4 bases and J 8 bases; nucleotides not matched to a gene: 13.

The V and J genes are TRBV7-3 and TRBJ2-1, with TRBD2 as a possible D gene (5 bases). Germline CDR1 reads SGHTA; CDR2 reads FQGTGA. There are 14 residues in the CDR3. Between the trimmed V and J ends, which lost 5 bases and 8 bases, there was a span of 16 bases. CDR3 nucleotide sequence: TGTGCCAGCAGCGGTGATGTGGGAGCCCATGAGCAGTTCTTC. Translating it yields CASSGDVGAHEQFF.

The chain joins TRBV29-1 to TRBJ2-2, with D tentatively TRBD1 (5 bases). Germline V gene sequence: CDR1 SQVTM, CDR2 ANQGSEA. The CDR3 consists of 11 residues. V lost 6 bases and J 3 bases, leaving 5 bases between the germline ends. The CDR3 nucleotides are TGCAGCGTCAGGGACACCGGGGAGCTGTTTTTT. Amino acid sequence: CSVRDTGELFF.

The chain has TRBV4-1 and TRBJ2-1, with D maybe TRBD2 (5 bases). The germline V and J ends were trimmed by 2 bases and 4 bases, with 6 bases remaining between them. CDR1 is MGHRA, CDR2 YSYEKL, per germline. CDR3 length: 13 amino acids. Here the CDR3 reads CASSQRGYNEQFF. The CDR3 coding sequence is TGCGCCAGCAGCCAACGGGGTTACAATGAGCAGTTCTTC.

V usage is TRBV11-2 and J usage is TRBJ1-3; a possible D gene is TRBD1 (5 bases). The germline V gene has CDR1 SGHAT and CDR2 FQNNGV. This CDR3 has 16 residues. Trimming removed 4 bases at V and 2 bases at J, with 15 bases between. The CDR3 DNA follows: TGTGCCAGCAGCTCGCAGGGATCATGGGCTGGAAACACCATATATTTT. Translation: CASSSQGSWAGNTIYF.

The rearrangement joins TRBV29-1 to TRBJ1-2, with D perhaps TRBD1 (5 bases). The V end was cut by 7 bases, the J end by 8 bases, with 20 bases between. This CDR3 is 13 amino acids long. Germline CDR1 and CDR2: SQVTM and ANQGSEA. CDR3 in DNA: TGCAGCGCGCGGGACGTTATTTTACTGGGCTACACCTTC. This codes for CSARDVILLGYTF.

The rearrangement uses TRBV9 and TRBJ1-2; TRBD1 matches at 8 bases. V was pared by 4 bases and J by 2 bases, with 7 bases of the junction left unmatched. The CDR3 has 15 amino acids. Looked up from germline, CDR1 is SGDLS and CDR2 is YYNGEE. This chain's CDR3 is CASSPGTGANYGYTF. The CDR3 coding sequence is TGTGCCAGCAGCCCTGGGACAGGAGCAAACTATGGCTACACCTTC. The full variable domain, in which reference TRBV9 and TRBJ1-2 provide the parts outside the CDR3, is DSGVTQTPKHLITATGQRVTLRCSPRSGDLSVYWYQQSLDQGLQFLIQYYNGEERAKGNILERFSAQQFPDLHSELNLSSLELGDSALYFCASSPGTGANYGYTFGSGTRLTVV.

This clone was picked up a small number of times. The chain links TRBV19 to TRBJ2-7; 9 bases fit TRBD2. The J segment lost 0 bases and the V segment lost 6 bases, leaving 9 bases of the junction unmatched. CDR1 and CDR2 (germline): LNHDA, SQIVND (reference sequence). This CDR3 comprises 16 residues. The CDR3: CASSVSGSQVSYEQYF. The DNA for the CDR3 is TGTGCCAGTAGCGTTAGCGGGAGCCAGGTCTCCTACGAGCAGTACTTC.